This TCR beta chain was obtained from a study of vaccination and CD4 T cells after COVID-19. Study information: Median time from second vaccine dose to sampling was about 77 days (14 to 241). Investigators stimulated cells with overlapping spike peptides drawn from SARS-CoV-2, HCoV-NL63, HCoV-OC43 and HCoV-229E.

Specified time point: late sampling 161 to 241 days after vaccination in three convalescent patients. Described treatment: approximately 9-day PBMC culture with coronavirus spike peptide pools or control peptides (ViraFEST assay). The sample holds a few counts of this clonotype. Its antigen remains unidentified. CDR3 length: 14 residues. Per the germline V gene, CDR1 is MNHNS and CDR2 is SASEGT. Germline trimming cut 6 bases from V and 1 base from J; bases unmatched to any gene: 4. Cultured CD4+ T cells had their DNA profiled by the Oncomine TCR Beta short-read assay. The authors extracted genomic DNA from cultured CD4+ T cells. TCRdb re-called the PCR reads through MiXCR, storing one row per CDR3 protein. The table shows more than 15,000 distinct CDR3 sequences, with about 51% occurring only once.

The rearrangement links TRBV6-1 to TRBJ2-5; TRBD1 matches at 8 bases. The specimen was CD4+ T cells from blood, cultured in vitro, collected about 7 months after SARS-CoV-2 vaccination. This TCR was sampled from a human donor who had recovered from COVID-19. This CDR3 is CASRDRGVQETQYF. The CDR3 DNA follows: TGTGCCAGCAGAGACAGGGGTGTCCAAGAGACCCAGTACTTC.